This T cell receptor beta chain originates from a study of blood T cell repertoires in COVID-19. Across the whole study: From T cells, B-cell-depleted T cells, or PBMCs came the material, which was cDNA or gDNA.

Produced via immunoSEQ multiplex PCR; TCRdb's table is partial and in-frame only. The sample has over 150,000 clones; more than 75% are singletons. The CDR3 totals 13 residues. V lost 7 bases, J lost 5 bases, and 5 bases stayed unmatched. Germline CDR1 is SQVTM and CDR2 is ANQGSEA. This study enrolled people aged about 18 to 95 from about two dozen US geographic areas. Participant-reported clinical history was the basis for cohort assignment. This clonotype was sampled from a woman aged 45-59 years who had recovered from COVID-19. The rearrangement links TRBV29-1 to TRBJ2-1, with 10 bases aligning to TRBD1. Sample: PBMCs or T cells enriched from blood (not recorded which). CDR3 protein: CSGGQGPNNEQFF. The CDR3 DNA reads TGCAGCGGGGGACAGGGGCCTAACAATGAGCAGTTCTTC.